This T cell receptor (beta chain) was documented in a study of T cells after yellow fever vaccination. TCRdb re-analysed the 5' RACE reads in MiXCR, keeping a single row per CDR3 protein. The data show roughly 500,000 distinct CDR3 sequences, 15% to 20% seen once. V dropped 4 bases and J dropped 0; count of bases not matched to a gene: 5. Germline assignment: CDR1 DFQATT and CDR2 SNEGSKA (reference sequence). This CDR3 is built from 16 residues. This receptor was identified in a man aged 25 to 45 who received the YFV17D yellow fever vaccine. This specimen consisted of PBMCs, obtained 15 days after the yellow fever booster vaccination. This chain links TRBV20-1 with TRBJ2-3, with 12 bases lining up with TRBD2. The CDR3: CSAITSGRQSTDTQYF. The CDR3 DNA follows: TGCAGTGCTATAACTAGCGGGAGGCAAAGCACAGATACGCAGTATTTT.